The entry below describes one T cell receptor (beta chain). The target antigen is unknown. The CDR3 is 16 amino acids. Trimming stripped 1 base from V and 5 bases from J, with 14 bases between. Germline V gene data show CDR1 as MNHEY and CDR2 as SMNVEV (reference sequence). The data stem from a study of CD8 T cells in ankylosing spondylitis. Overall study results and limits: Earlier reports found some motif variants in synovial fluid and blood in reactive arthritis. It was reported that disease-linked clones were significantly enriched in matched ankylosing spondylitis synovial fluid.

TCRdb re-derived calls from the 5' RACE reads in MiXCR, one entry per CDR3 protein. The repertoire includes a few hundred thousand distinct CDR3 sequences, 20% of them detected once, and 7.5% to 9% sits in the top ten. The V and J genes are TRBV27 and TRBJ2-2; D not resolved. Sequenced material: blood, either unsorted or a sorted T cell fraction (not recorded which). The receptor was derived from a male donor with ankylosing spondylitis or in good health (not recorded which). The CDR3 region is CASSLLGLGWTGELFF. As DNA, the CDR3 is TGTGCCAGCAGTTTATTAGGGCTCGGGTGGACCGGGGAGCTGTTTTTT.